A selection of T cell receptor beta chains follows, all from one sample in a study of blood T cell repertoires in COVID-19. Data came from immunoSEQ multiplex PCR; TCRdb stores just in-frame clones and leaves some out. The sample consists of some 57,000 clones, approximately 92% of them appearing once. The sample comprised peripheral blood. These receptors all come from a man aged 50-60 years with active COVID-19. CDR3s include the opening cysteine and the closing phenylalanine or tryptophan. Fields, in order: CDR3 DNA, CDR3 protein, clone size, J gene, V gene, D gene. The D gene is left open where the match is weak. Size is omitted from some rows. Given values are once, few, many or a class for expanded clones.

CDR3 DNA: TGCGCCAGCAGCCGAGAAGACAGGAGGGGCTACACCTTC
CDR3 protein: CASSREDRRGYTF
clone size: -
J gene: TRBJ1-2
V gene: TRBV4-3
D gene: -

CDR3 DNA: TGTGCCTGGAGTGTATTTAACAGGATGGAAGCTTTCTTT
CDR3 protein: CAWSVFNRMEAFF
clone size: -
J gene: TRBJ1-1
V gene: TRBV30
D gene: -

CDR3 DNA: TGTGCCAGCAGTTCCCCCAAGAACACTGAAGCTTTCTTT
CDR3 protein: CASSSPKNTEAFF
clone size: -
J gene: TRBJ1-1
V gene: TRBV27
D gene: -

CDR3 DNA: TGTGCCAGCAGCTTAAGGACAAATGAAGCTTTCTTT
CDR3 protein: CASSLRTNEAFF
clone size: -
J gene: TRBJ1-1
V gene: TRBV7-8
D gene: -

CDR3 DNA: TGTGCCTGGAGTAACGGGGGGCAGAGCGAGCAGTACTTC
CDR3 protein: CAWSNGGQSEQYF
clone size: -
J gene: TRBJ2-7
V gene: TRBV30
D gene: -

CDR3 DNA: TGCAGTGCTAGTAAGGGAGAAGGCTCACCCCTCCACTTT
CDR3 protein: CSASKGEGSPLHF
clone size: -
J gene: TRBJ1-6
V gene: TRBV20-1
D gene: -

CDR3 DNA: TGTGCCAGCAGGAGACTAGCGTCCCCCGGGGAGCTGTTTTTT
CDR3 protein: CASRRLASPGELFF
clone size: -
J gene: TRBJ2-2
V gene: TRBV6-5
D gene: TRBD2

CDR3 DNA: TGCGCCAGCAGCTTGGCAGGGACAGGGGGAGAGACCCAGTACTTC
CDR3 protein: CASSLAGTGGETQYF
clone size: -
J gene: TRBJ2-5
V gene: TRBV5-1
D gene: TRBD1

CDR3 DNA: TGTGCCAGCAACATTGGGGGACAGGGGGGATATTCACCCCTCCACTTT
CDR3 protein: CASNIGGQGGYSPLHF
clone size: -
J gene: TRBJ1-6
V gene: TRBV28
D gene: TRBD1

CDR3 DNA: TGTGCCAGCAGTATTACTAGCGGGAGTGGGGAGACCCAGTACTTC
CDR3 protein: CASSITSGSGETQYF
clone size: -
J gene: TRBJ2-5
V gene: TRBV6-6
D gene: TRBD2

CDR3 DNA: TGTGCCAGCAGCTTAGGGGGGGGACTAGCGGGAGCGTACGAGCAGTACTTC
CDR3 protein: CASSLGGGLAGAYEQYF
clone size: -
J gene: TRBJ2-7
V gene: TRBV7-2
D gene: TRBD2

CDR3 DNA: TGTGCCAGCACCCGTTCGGGGACCGGGGAGCTGTTTTTT
CDR3 protein: CASTRSGTGELFF
clone size: -
J gene: TRBJ2-2
V gene: TRBV3-1/TRBV3-2
D gene: -

CDR3 DNA: TGTGCCAGCAGCGAAGACAGGGGGTCAGGTGGGACTGAAGCTTTCTTT
CDR3 protein: CASSEDRGSGGTEAFF
clone size: -
J gene: TRBJ1-1
V gene: TRBV3-1/TRBV3-2
D gene: TRBD1

CDR3 DNA: TGTGCAAGTCGTCTACAGGGGGAAAATAAGTATGTGCAGTACTTC
CDR3 protein: CASRLQGENKYVQYF
clone size: -
J gene: TRBJ2-7
V gene: TRBV12-2
D gene: -

CDR3 DNA: TGCGCCAGCAGCTTGGTAGCGGCGAACACCGGGGAGCTGTTTTTT
CDR3 protein: CASSLVAANTGELFF
clone size: -
J gene: TRBJ2-2
V gene: TRBV5-1
D gene: -

CDR3 DNA: TGTGCCAGCAGCCTCTTTAGCGGGGGGAACACAGATACGCAGTATTTT
CDR3 protein: CASSLFSGGNTDTQYF
clone size: -
J gene: TRBJ2-3
V gene: TRBV7-2
D gene: TRBD2

CDR3 DNA: TGCAGTGCCCCATACTATGGCTACACCTTC
CDR3 protein: CSAPYYGYTF
clone size: -
J gene: TRBJ1-2
V gene: TRBV20-1
D gene: -

CDR3 DNA: TGCGCCAGCAGCCAACTTACTCAAAGGGACATGAAGGTCACCGGGGAGCTGTTTTTT
CDR3 protein: CASSQLTQRDMKVTGELFF
clone size: -
J gene: TRBJ2-2
V gene: TRBV4-1
D gene: -

CDR3 DNA: TGTGCCAGCAGTCGACAGGGGGGAGGGGTAAACATTCAGTACTTC
CDR3 protein: CASSRQGGGVNIQYF
clone size: -
J gene: TRBJ2-4
V gene: TRBV6-2/TRBV6-3
D gene: TRBD1

CDR3 DNA: TGTGCCAGCAGACCGGGACAGGGGAGAAGTCTACGCACAGATACGCAGTATTTT
CDR3 protein: CASRPGQGRSLRTDTQYF
clone size: -
J gene: TRBJ2-3
V gene: TRBV27
D gene: TRBD1

CDR3 DNA: TGTGCCAGCAGCTCGACGGCGGGGGGTGAAAAACTGTTTTTT
CDR3 protein: CASSSTAGGEKLFF
clone size: once
J gene: TRBJ1-4
V gene: TRBV11-2
D gene: -

CDR3 DNA: TGTGCCAGCAGCCTTGGGACAGGGCTTTCCTACGAGCAGTACTTC
CDR3 protein: CASSLGTGLSYEQYF
clone size: -
J gene: TRBJ2-7
V gene: TRBV11-3
D gene: TRBD1

CDR3 DNA: TGTGCCAGCTCACCTCCAAGAGGGACAGCTGGAAACACCATATATTTT
CDR3 protein: CASSPPRGTAGNTIYF
clone size: -
J gene: TRBJ1-3
V gene: TRBV18
D gene: TRBD1

CDR3 DNA: TGTGCCAGCAGAACATTGGGGGGGGTAGCGGGTCTTGAGCAGTTCTTC
CDR3 protein: CASRTLGGVAGLEQFF
clone size: -
J gene: TRBJ2-1
V gene: TRBV7-2
D gene: TRBD2

CDR3 DNA: TGCAGCGTTGACAGGCCTCAAGGTACAGATACGCAGTATTTT
CDR3 protein: CSVDRPQGTDTQYF
clone size: -
J gene: TRBJ2-3
V gene: TRBV29-1
D gene: -

CDR3 DNA: TGTGCCATCACACAGGCCCCCTTTCCGAGCTCTGGAAACACCATATATTTT
CDR3 protein: CAITQAPFPSSGNTIYF
clone size: once
J gene: TRBJ1-3
V gene: TRBV10-3
D gene: -

CDR3 DNA: TGTGCCAGCGGGGGGGCCTCCAAAAACATTCAGTACTTC
CDR3 protein: CASGGASKNIQYF
clone size: -
J gene: TRBJ2-4
V gene: TRBV12-3/TRBV12-4
D gene: -

CDR3 DNA: TGTGCCAGCAGCTCAGAAGGGGGTAGCACAGATACGCAGTATTTT
CDR3 protein: CASSSEGGSTDTQYF
clone size: -
J gene: TRBJ2-3
V gene: TRBV6-5
D gene: -

CDR3 DNA: TGTGCCAGCAGCTTTAGCGGAGAGGCCCAAGAGACCCAGTACTTC
CDR3 protein: CASSFSGEAQETQYF
clone size: -
J gene: TRBJ2-5
V gene: TRBV7-8
D gene: -